This T cell receptor (beta chain) was identified in a study of metastatic and nonmetastatic thyroid tumors. The wider study: Repertoire comparison spanned blood and tumor or nodule tissue of malignant and benign thyroid patients.

Per the original data handling: A papillary thyroid cancer distant-metastasis classifier was built from CDR3 differences across clinicopathological groups. Using MiXCR, TCRdb reanalyzed the PCR reads. TCRdb's processing, not the study's, gives the V and J calls here. The sample gives around 30,000 clones, roughly 13% of which show up once; nearly 5% is in the top ten. This clone came up a few times. One end of the junction is discordant with germline, which a read error may explain. The same CDR3 also results from other DNA sequences found in this sample. The CDR3 totals 12 residues. Each patient went into thyroid surgery without having received any treatment.

Sequenced: blood. The source is a female donor with papillary thyroid cancer or a benign thyroid nodule (not recorded which). Some clones in this sample may be carry-over from other donors' samples. This chain connects TRBV12-3 or TRBV12-4 to TRBJ1-2; D unresolved. Here the CDR3 DNA reads TGCGCCAGCAGTCCTGAGTCGTATGGTTACACCTTC. Its translation: CASSPESYGYTF.